This entry lists 9 T cell receptor beta chains sequenced from one sample in a study of blood T cell repertoires in COVID-19. TCRdb keeps only in-frame clones here, not all; method: immunoSEQ multiplex PCR. This sample has tens of thousands of clones, with under 90% found just once. The sequenced sample consisted of peripheral blood. These receptors all come from a man between 50 and 59 years old with acute or convalescent COVID-19.

The CDR3 here is CASSYPSGRATYEQYF. In DNA, the CDR3 is TGTGCCAGCAGTTACCCGAGCGGGAGGGCTACCTACGAGCAGTACTTC. The chain employs TRBV6-6 and TRBJ2-7, with 10 bases fitting TRBD2. The length of the CDR3 is 16 residues. Trimming removed 2 bases from V and 2 bases from J; junction bases left unmatched: 6. The V gene's germline CDR1 is MNHNY and CDR2 SVGAGI (reference sequence).

This clone was picked up a small number of times. The chain joins TRBV19 to TRBJ1-5, with D maybe TRBD1 (5 bases). The CDR3 is 15 residues long. The germline CDR1 and CDR2 sequences are LNHDA and SQIVND (reference sequence). Trimming removed 4 bases from V and 5 bases from J, with 15 bases in between. This CDR3 is CASSTQGVGYQPQHF. CDR3 DNA sequence: TGTGCCAGTAGTACCCAGGGTGTGGGATATCAGCCCCAGCATTTT.

This chain joins TRBV5-6 and TRBJ1-6; 9 bases fit TRBD1. CDR3 length: 18 residues. J was trimmed by 2 bases and V by 2 bases; bases with no gene match: 8. Germline V CDR1 and CDR2: SGHDT, YYEEEE. The CDR3 region has the DNA TGTGCCAGCAGCTTAGAGACAGGGGGGGCCGCCTATAATTCACCCCTCCACTTT. Translating it yields CASSLETGGAAYNSPLHF.

The rearrangement joins TRBV4-2 to TRBJ2-7, with D perhaps TRBD1 (7 bases). V dropped 0 bases and J dropped 3 bases, with 15 bases sitting between them. The CDR3 is 16 amino acids. CDR1 is LGHNA, CDR2 YNFKEQ, per germline. This CDR3 is CASSQDLGRGDYEQYF. The CDR3, as DNA: TGTGCCAGCAGCCAAGATCTTGGCAGGGGGGACTACGAGCAGTACTTC.

This chain joins TRBV6-6 and TRBJ2-1, with 10 bases that match TRBD2. V lost 5 bases and J lost 8; bases outside the gene matches: 9. The CDR3 has 15 amino acids. The germline V gene encodes CDR1 MNHNY and CDR2 SVGAGI (reference sequence). CDR3 region: CASSGLAGEVHEQFF. CDR3 DNA sequence: TGTGCCAGCAGTGGGCTAGCGGGAGAAGTCCATGAGCAGTTCTTC.

V is TRBV3-1 (or the pseudogene TRBV3-2) and J is TRBJ2-1; no firm D call. The V end was cut by 4 bases, the J end by 8 bases, with 18 bases between. In germline, CDR1 is LGHDT, CDR2 YNNKEL (reference sequence). The CDR3 extends over 15 amino acids. The CDR3: CASSRPLAVRDEQFF. The CDR3 DNA reads TGTGCCAGCAGCCGCCCCCTTGCGGTTCGTGATGAGCAGTTCTTC.

The chain couples TRBV5-1 to TRBJ2-3; a weak D match, TRBD2 (5 bases). The CDR3 has 13 residues. With 9 bases removed from V and 2 bases from J, the gap between germline ends came to 13 bases. Germline V gene sequence: CDR1 SGHRS, CDR2 YFSETQ. The CDR3 is CATQTGLTDTQYF. The CDR3 DNA is TGCGCCACCCAGACCGGACTCACAGATACGCAGTATTTT.

The chain joins TRBV10-3 to TRBJ2-4; 9 nucleotides agree with TRBD1. V was pared by 11 bases and J by 7 bases, with 6 bases of the junction left unmatched. In germline, CDR1 is ENHRY, CDR2 SYGVKD. The CDR3 loop spans 12 amino acids. The CDR3 reads CAAGGQGNIQYF. Here the CDR3 DNA reads TGTGCCGCAGGGGGACAGGGCAACATTCAGTACTTC.

This chain uses TRBV7-3 with TRBJ2-3, with 7 bases matching TRBD2. The CDR3 runs 15 residues. Germline CDR1 SGHTA, CDR2 FQGTGA. V shed 2 bases, J shed 5 bases, and the junction held 7 bases outside the gene matches. This chain's CDR3 is CASSLWPGGKDTQYF. CDR3 DNA sequence: TGTGCCAGCAGCTTATGGCCGGGAGGAAAAGATACGCAGTATTTT. The complete variable domain, with remaining parts taken from reference TRBV7-3 and TRBJ2-3, reads GAGVSQTPSNKVTEKGKYVELRCDPISGHTALYWYRQSLGQGPEFLIYFQGTGAADDSGLPNDRFFAVRPEGSVSTLKIQRTERGDSAVYLCASSLWPGGKDTQYFGPGTRLTVL.